One and the same sample provided the 32 T cell receptor beta chains below, sequenced in a study of response to subunit inactivated influenza vaccine (dated by TCRdb to 2016 to 2019). Receptors were amplified or captured by RT-PCR. TCRdb names Illumina HiSeq 2500 as the instrument used. Clones were called with MiXCR by TCRdb after fastp trimmed the public reads at Q25, and only in-frame beta chains were retained. Rows merge per CDR3 protein into single entries with the most common DNA and genes. This sample has roughly 460,000 distinct CDR3 sequences in its table, and about 10% of those were observed once. The top ten constitute 12% of the sample. This specimen's time point label, per the study, means: more than 40 days after influenza vaccine administration. The sequenced sample was PBMCs from blood, obtained 45 days after vaccination. These receptors were obtained from a middle-aged man who received an inactivated influenza vaccine. Donor details come from another sample of the same person, matched by shared clones.

About this clonotype: Because it lacks the conserved phenylalanine or tryptophan at the end, this CDR3 is likely a read error. The DNA is omitted, as the CDR3 cannot be located on it reliably, and the CDR3 follows TCRdb's listing. V is TRBV12-3 or TRBV12-4 and J is TRBJ2-3; the table names TRBD2, a call not compared with the DNA. The CDR3 is 13 amino acids in total, end residues counted. The CDR3 protein is CASSFGTSGGAVL.

The table lists this clonotype with many counts. J is TRBJ2-7 and V is TRBV15; D unclear. The CDR3 has 14 residues. Germline CDR1 LNHNV, CDR2 YYDKDF (reference sequence). Trimming shortened V by 0 bases and J by 4 bases, and 10 bases separated the two germline ends. CDR3 nucleotides: TGTGCCACCAGCAGAGATATCGGCCCTTACGAGCAGTACTTC. This gives the protein CATSRDIGPYEQYF.

This clonotype was observed many times. This sequence joins TRBV11-1 and TRBJ2-2, with 8 bases matching TRBD2. The ends lost 5 bases at V and 3 bases at J; junction bases unmatched: 14. Germline V gives CDR1 SGHAT, CDR2 FQDESV (reference sequence). This CDR3 is built from 18 residues. In nucleotides, the CDR3 is TGTGCCAGCAGCCCGGGACTAGTTTGGCTTTCGGACACCGGGGAGCTGTTTTTT. It encodes CASSPGLVWLSDTGELFF.

This clonotype was seen a handful of times. The CDR3 protein is CASSFLAGKYEQYF. Here the CDR3 DNA reads TGTGCCAGCAGTTTTCTAGCGGGGAAATACGAGCAGTACTTC. The genes are TRBV12-3 or TRBV12-4 and TRBJ2-7, with 9 bases fitting TRBD2. The V gene end was trimmed by 3 bases and the J gene end by 4 bases; junction bases not matched to a gene: 4. This CDR3 has 14 residues.

In this sample, this clonotype turned up a few times. The chain employs TRBV2 and TRBJ2-2; 7 nucleotides align to TRBD2. Trimming took 7 bases from V and 7 from J; bases not matched to a gene: 15. Per germline, CDR1 SNHLY and CDR2 FYNNEI. CDR3 length: 16 amino acids. In nucleotides, the CDR3 is TGTGCCAGCAAAATTGGTATCTACGGGAGGAACGGGGAGCTGTTTTTT. This translates into CASKIGIYGRNGELFF.

This clonotype was seen ten or more times. The chain uses TRBV12-3 or TRBV12-4 and TRBJ1-6; D is ambiguous. The CDR3 length is 14 residues. V lost 3 bases to trimming and J lost 10 bases, with 13 bases between them. In DNA, the CDR3 is TGTGCCAGCAGTTTTACCGCAGGAGGGTCACCCCTCCACTTT. It yields the protein CASSFTAGGSPLHF.

This sequence joins TRBV6-7 and TRBJ2-7; 7 nucleotides align to TRBD2. TRBV6-7 is an ORF, with its function uncertain. J lost 0 bases, V lost 8 bases, and 7 bases had no gene match. The CDR3 has 14 amino acids. In DNA, the CDR3 is TGTGCCAGCGGGGCCAGCGGGGACTCCTACGAGCAGTACTTC. This gives the protein CASGASGDSYEQYF.

This clonotype was picked up a small number of times. The chain combines TRBV6-5 with TRBJ2-7, with a weak D call TRBD2 (6 bases). In germline, CDR1 is MNHEY, CDR2 SVGAGI. Trimming took 0 bases from V and 5 from J, leaving 17 bases between them. The CDR3 totals 16 residues. The CDR3 coding sequence is TGTGCCAGCAGTTACTCATTGGGGACTGGGTACGACGAGCAGTACTTC. Encoded protein: CASSYSLGTGYDEQYF.

In this sample, this clonotype turned up many times. The V and J genes are TRBV4-2 and TRBJ1-2, with D possibly being TRBD1 (5 bases). With 4 bases removed from V and 7 bases from J, the gap between germline ends came to 19 bases. CDR1 is LGHNA and CDR2 is YNFKEQ in the germline V gene. The CDR3 contains 15 residues. The CDR3 spells CASSPEAGFGGGYTF. The CDR3 DNA sequence: TGTGCCAGCAGCCCCGAGGCAGGGTTTGGTGGTGGCTACACCTTC.

This clonotype was found many times. The J gene is TRBJ1-1, the V gene TRBV11-2; TRBD1 matches at 10 bases. This CDR3 has 14 amino acids. Germline V gene data show CDR1 as SGHAT and CDR2 as FQNNGV. V trimming: 3 bases; J trimming: 4 bases; junction bases outside the gene matches: 2. The CDR3 loop reads CASSLTGGGTEAFF. The CDR3, as DNA: TGTGCCAGCAGCTTGACAGGGGGCGGCACTGAAGCTTTCTTT.

V usage is TRBV28 and J usage is TRBJ2-4, with TRBD1 matching over 9 bases. V dropped 6 bases and J dropped 1; count of bases not matched to a gene: 4. The CDR3 contains 15 residues. Germline loops: CDR1 MDHEN, CDR2 SYDVKM. The CDR3 nucleotides read TGTGCCAGCAGCCTAGGACAGGGGGCCAAAAACATTCAGTACTTC. As protein: CASSLGQGAKNIQYF.

V usage is TRBV7-6 and J usage is TRBJ2-3; 9 bases agree with TRBD2. The CDR3 has 21 residues. Germline CDR1 SGHVS, CDR2 FNYEAQ. V trimming: 1 base; J trimming: 2 bases; junction bases outside the gene matches: 19. The CDR3 region is CASSLEPSASGVIYHTDTQYF. In DNA form, the CDR3 reads TGTGCCAGCAGCTTAGAGCCTTCGGCTAGCGGGGTGATCTACCACACAGATACGCAGTATTTT. The variable domain in full, completed from reference TRBV7-6 and TRBJ2-3, reads GAGVSQSPRYKVTKRGQDVALRCDPISGHVSLYWYRQALGQGPEFLTYFNYEAQQDKSGLPNDRFSAERPEGSISTLTIQRTEQRDSAMYRCASSLEPSASGVIYHTDTQYFGPGTRLTVL.

This clonotype occurred a few times. V is TRBV5-1 and J is TRBJ2-7; D gene unclear. Looked up from germline, CDR1 is SGHRS and CDR2 is YFSETQ. V was trimmed by 1 base and J by 0 bases, leaving 11 bases between them. This CDR3 comprises 15 residues. The CDR3 DNA sequence: TGCGCCAGCAGCTTGTACAGCCCGTCCTCCTACGAGCAGTACTTC. Its protein is CASSLYSPSSYEQYF.

V usage is TRBV4-2 and J usage is TRBJ2-1; the match to TRBD2 covers 12 bases. CDR3 length: 18 amino acids. Per the germline V gene, CDR1 is LGHNA and CDR2 is YNFKEQ. The V gene end was trimmed by 4 bases and the J gene end by 6 bases; junction bases not matched to a gene: 13. The CDR3 DNA reads as TGTGCCAGCAGCCCTATCCTAGCGGGAGGGATTCGTGGCAATGAGCAGTTCTTC. It codes for CASSPILAGGIRGNEQFF.

This clonotype was counted a few times. This rearrangement joins TRBV7-6 to TRBJ2-5; the match to TRBD1 covers 10 bases. This CDR3 comprises 14 residues. V shed 5 bases and J 4 bases; nucleotides not matched to a gene: 4. Germline loops: CDR1 SGHVS, CDR2 FNYEAQ. The CDR3 DNA is TGTGCCAGCAGCGGACAGGGGGGAGGAGAGACCCAGTACTTC. It yields the protein CASSGQGGGETQYF. Looking up the rest from reference TRBV7-6 and TRBJ2-5 gives the full variable domain: GAGVSQSPRYKVTKRGQDVALRCDPISGHVSLYWYRQALGQGPEFLTYFNYEAQQDKSGLPNDRFSAERPEGSISTLTIQRTEQRDSAMYRCASSGQGGGETQYFGPGTRLLVL.

This clonotype was counted a few times. V and J are TRBV29-1 and TRBJ2-7, with 10 bases that match TRBD2. Germline CDR1 and CDR2: SQVTM and ANQGSEA. Trimming removed 0 bases from V and 6 bases from J; junction bases left unmatched: 8. The CDR3 spans 15 residues. The DNA for the CDR3 is TGCAGCGTTGAAGATGGGAGGCTAGCGGGAGCCGAGCAGTACTTC. It yields the protein CSVEDGRLAGAEQYF.

This clonotype appeared many times. J is TRBJ1-1 and V is TRBV15; a weak D match, TRBD1 (5 bases). Germline lookup yields CDR1 LNHNV and CDR2 YYDKDF (reference sequence). The germline V and J ends were trimmed by 0 bases and 1 base, with 9 bases remaining between them. The CDR3 is made up of 15 amino acids. CDR3 sequence reads: CATSRDRGWNTEAFF. The DNA for the CDR3 is TGTGCCACCAGCAGAGACCGGGGGTGGAACACTGAAGCTTTCTTT.

The table lists this clonotype with many counts. This rearrangement joins TRBV12-3 or TRBV12-4 to TRBJ1-6; D perhaps matches TRBD1 (5 bases). The CDR3 contains 15 residues. Trimming took off 3 bases at V and 6 bases at J, with 12 bases between the two ends. The CDR3 reads CASSFGRRVNSPLHF. The CDR3 nucleotides read TGTGCCAGCAGTTTTGGTCGCAGGGTTAATTCACCCCTCCACTTT.

This clonotype turned up a few times. V and J are TRBV5-1 and TRBJ2-2; D is perhaps TRBD1 (6 bases). Trimming took off 4 bases at V and 6 bases at J, with 13 bases between the two ends. This CDR3 contains 14 residues. From germline, CDR1 is SGHRS and CDR2 YFSETQ. CDR3 DNA: TGCGCCAGCAGCACAGGGTGGGACGCCGGGGAGCTGTTTTTT. This sequence encodes CASSTGWDAGELFF.

The genes are TRBV2 and TRBJ2-5, with 10 bases matching TRBD1. V was pared by 4 bases and J by 2 bases, with 4 bases of the junction left unmatched. The CDR3 consists of 15 residues. CDR1 SNHLY and CDR2 FYNNEI come from the germline V gene. The CDR3 reads CASSGRTGGQETQYF. The CDR3 DNA is TGTGCCAGCAGTGGCAGGACAGGGGGACAAGAGACCCAGTACTTC.

The chain has TRBV20-1 and TRBJ2-5; a weak D match, TRBD1 (6 bases). From germline, CDR1 is DFQATT and CDR2 SNEGSKA (reference sequence). Deletions cut 6 bases from V and 5 bases from J, with 16 bases between. The CDR3 contains 13 residues. As DNA, the CDR3 is TGCAGTGCGCGGACAGTCGGGGTCGAGACCCAGTACTTC. Its translation is CSARTVGVETQYF.

A few counts support this clonotype. This chain links TRBV2 with TRBJ2-2; 11 nucleotides match TRBD2. Germline V gene lookup returns CDR1 SNHLY and CDR2 FYNNEI. The V gene end was trimmed by 3 bases and the J gene end by 9 bases; junction bases not matched to a gene: 6. This CDR3 is 15 amino acids long. CDR3 DNA sequence: TGTGCCAGCAGTGATATAGCGGGAGGGCCGCGGGAGCTGTTTTTT. Protein product: CASSDIAGGPRELFF.

The chain couples TRBV7-3 to TRBJ2-3, with 7 bases fitting TRBD1. Trimming took 5 bases from V and 3 from J; bases not matched to a gene: 5. The CDR3 consists of 14 residues. Germline V gene data show CDR1 as SGHTA and CDR2 as FQGTGA. The CDR3: CASSRQGITDTQYF. CDR3 nucleotides: TGTGCCAGCAGCAGACAGGGAATAACAGATACGCAGTATTTT. The whole variable domain, remainder taken from reference TRBV7-3 and TRBJ2-3, is GAGVSQTPSNKVTEKGKYVELRCDPISGHTALYWYRQSLGQGPEFLIYFQGTGAADDSGLPNDRFFAVRPEGSVSTLKIQRTERGDSAVYLCASSRQGITDTQYFGPGTRLTVL.

This rearrangement joins TRBV28 to TRBJ2-7; 10 bases are a match to TRBD2. Trimming removed 4 bases from V and 5 bases from J; junction bases left unmatched: 5. This CDR3 region has 14 residues. The germline V gene encodes CDR1 MDHEN and CDR2 SYDVKM. CDR3 in DNA: TGTGCCAGCAGTTCCCTAGCGGGAGCGAACGAGCAGTACTTC. It codes for CASSSLAGANEQYF. The variable domain in full, completed from reference TRBV28 and TRBJ2-7, reads DVKVTQSSRYLVKRTGEKVFLECVQDMDHENMFWYRQDPGLGLRLIYFSYDVKMKEKGDIPEGYSVSREKKERFSLILESASTNQTSMYLCASSSLAGANEQYFGPGTRLTVT.

This clonotype showed up many times. The chain is built from TRBV5-1 and TRBJ2-1; D is tentatively TRBD1 or TRBD2 (6 bases each). CDR3 size: 14 residues. Trimming removed 0 bases from V and 5 bases from J, with 9 bases in between. Looked up from germline, CDR1 is SGHRS and CDR2 is YFSETQ. As DNA, the CDR3 is TGCGCCAGCAGCTTGGCGGGGGCTAACAATGAGCAGTTCTTC. Amino acid sequence: CASSLAGANNEQFF.

The V and J genes are TRBV7-8 and TRBJ2-6; 7 bases fit TRBD1. The CDR3 covers 17 residues. The V gene's germline CDR1 is SGHVS and CDR2 FQNEAQ. The J segment lost 0 bases and the V segment lost 3 bases, leaving 5 bases of the junction unmatched. CDR3 residues: CASSFGTVTSGANVLTF. In DNA form, the CDR3 reads TGTGCCAGCAGCTTCGGGACAGTCACCTCTGGGGCCAACGTCCTGACTTTC.

This clonotype was recorded at least ten times. The chain employs TRBV7-9 and TRBJ2-4, with a weak D call TRBD2 (5 bases). Trimming removed 3 bases from V and 2 bases from J, with 8 bases in between. Looked up from germline, CDR1 is SEHNR and CDR2 is FQNEAQ (reference sequence). The CDR3 sequence is 14 residues long. Here the CDR3 reads CASSFGVTKNIQYF. CDR3 DNA: TGTGCCAGCAGCTTCGGGGTGACCAAAAACATTCAGTACTTC.

The chain links TRBV18 to TRBJ2-7, with 7 bases fitting TRBD1. The CDR3 is 15 residues long. Germline CDR1 KGHSH, CDR2 LQKENI. V was pared by 1 base and J by 3 bases, with 6 bases of the junction left unmatched. CDR3 DNA sequence: TGTGCCAGCTCACCACGGGGGACAGATATCTACGAGCAGTACTTC. Residues: CASSPRGTDIYEQYF.

The chain employs TRBV12-3 or TRBV12-4 and TRBJ1-2, with D possibly being TRBD1 (5 bases). The CDR3 runs 11 residues. The V and J ends lost 1 base and 13 bases respectively, with 10 bases between them. CDR3 sequence: CASSLGAGCTF. The CDR3 DNA is TGTGCCAGCAGTTTAGGGGCAGGGTGCACCTTC.

Many counts were recorded for this clonotype. The chain has TRBV5-1 and TRBJ2-3, with TRBD1 as a possible D gene (5 bases). This CDR3 comprises 14 residues. V was clipped by 1 base and J by 2 bases, with 8 bases between them. Germline lookup yields CDR1 SGHRS and CDR2 YFSETQ. The CDR3 is CASSLRQNTDTQYF. In DNA form, the CDR3 reads TGCGCCAGCAGCTTGCGACAGAACACAGATACGCAGTATTTT.

CDR3 coding DNA: TGTGCCAGCAGCCCGACGGTGCTAGAAGCTTTCTTT. It codes for CASSPTVLEAFF. The chain links TRBV6-2 or TRBV6-3 to TRBJ1-1; the D is unclear. V lost 6 bases and J lost 8, with 13 bases in between. The CDR3 loop spans 12 amino acids. CDR1 is MNHEY and CDR2 is SVGEGT in the germline V gene.

CDR3 loop: CASSTRYGGGTEAFF. CDR3 DNA: TGTGCCAGTAGTACCCGCTATGGCGGGGGCACTGAAGCTTTCTTT. The V gene is TRBV19, the J gene TRBJ1-1, with TRBD1 as a possible D gene (5 bases). The CDR3 is 15 amino acids. The germline gives CDR1 LNHDA, CDR2 SQIVND (reference sequence). Trimming removed 4 bases from V and 4 bases from J, with 16 bases in between.